This section outlines one T cell receptor (beta chain) sequence together with its context. Repertoires were generated with immunoSEQ multiplex PCR, while TCRdb's copy carries only in-frame clones and drops some. The table includes 45,000 to 60,000 clones, 83% detected once. These data come from a study of OX40 agonist ivuxolimab in advanced cancers. Germline V gives CDR1 SGHNT, CDR2 YENEEA. The CDR3 length is 19 residues. The trim removed 4 bases at V and 5 bases at J, leaving 16 bases unmatched. The sequence derives from an adult with an advanced solid tumor such as melanoma, head and neck, liver or kidney cancer. The sequencing used CD4+ or CD8+ T cells sorted from blood, collected in a trial of the OX40 agonist ivuxolimab. The chain is built from TRBV11-3 and TRBJ2-1; 11 bases agree with TRBD1. The CDR3: CASSSAGTWGQGDDNEQFF. CDR3 nucleotides: TGTGCCAGCAGCTCGGCCGGTACCTGGGGACAGGGGGATGACAATGAGCAGTTCTTC.